These T cell receptor beta chains were read from a single sample in a study of blood T cell repertoires in COVID-19. The table came from immunoSEQ multiplex PCR; TCRdb's copy has only in-frame clones and leaves some out. The sample has fewer than 200,000 clones, roughly 85% seen once. Specimen: peripheral blood. The receptors come from a man aged 45-65 years with active or convalescent COVID-19. CDR3s include the opening cysteine and the closing phenylalanine or tryptophan. The order of the fields is D gene, V gene, J gene, CDR3 protein, CDR3 DNA. D genes are given only for firm matches.

-	TRBV25-1	TRBJ2-7	CASSASGSYSYEQYF	TGTGCCAGCAGTGCCTCCGGGTCGTACTCCTACGAGCAGTACTTC
TRBD2	TRBV24-1	TRBJ2-1	CATSERSGTSGDNEQFF	TGTGCCACCAGTGAAAGATCCGGGACTAGCGGGGATAATGAGCAGTTCTTC
TRBD1	TRBV30	TRBJ2-1	CAAVPGGNEQFF	TGTGCGGCGGTTCCAGGGGGCAATGAGCAGTTCTTC
TRBD1	TRBV7-2	TRBJ2-3	CASSLGDRYTQYF	TGTGCCAGCAGCTTAGGGGACAGATATACGCAGTATTTT
TRBD1	TRBV9	TRBJ2-7	CASSDGQAYEQYF	TGTGCCAGCAGCGACGGACAGGCCTACGAGCAGTACTTC
-	TRBV15	TRBJ1-4	CATSRGQPNEKLFF	TGTGCCACCAGCAGAGGACAGCCTAATGAAAAACTGTTTTTT
-	TRBV19	TRBJ2-2	CASNQQGVPGELFF	TGTGCCAGTAACCAACAGGGTGTCCCCGGGGAGCTGTTTTTT
TRBD2	TRBV6-4	TRBJ2-1	CASSDSQRGDYNEQFF	TGTGCCAGCAGTGACTCTCAGCGGGGGGACTACAATGAGCAGTTCTTC
-	TRBV11-2	TRBJ2-7	CASSLEGRVSPEQYF	TGTGCCAGCAGCTTAGAGGGCAGGGTGTCTCCTGAGCAGTACTTC
-	TRBV18	TRBJ2-7	CASSPQSSYEQYF	TGTGCCAGCTCACCACAGAGCTCCTACGAGCAGTACTTC
-	TRBV30	TRBJ1-4	CASQYQTNEKLFF	TGTGCCTCCCAATACCAGACTAATGAAAAACTGTTTTTT